This TCR beta chain was recorded in a study of shared clonotypes between healthy human individuals. CD45RO-negative cells were positively selected for CCR7, leaving out terminally differentiated effector memory CD45RA+ cells. Produced via immunoSEQ multiplex PCR; TCRdb's table is partial and in-frame only. Of a few hundred thousand clones in the sample, roughly 96% were seen once. The sequencing input was naive CD8+ T cells sorted from blood. This TCR came from a woman in her twenties or thirties in good health.

Written as DNA, the CDR3 is TGTGCCAGCAGCGTGGCGGGAGGGTATGAGCAGTTCTTC. It yields the protein CASSVAGGYEQFF. V gene TRBV9 combines with J gene TRBJ2-1, with 9 bases fitting TRBD2. CDR1 and CDR2 from the germline V gene are SGDLS and YYNGEE. V lost 2 bases and J lost 8; bases outside the gene matches: 2. CDR3 length equals 13 residues.